This T cell receptor (beta chain) is from a study of T cell responses to AZD1222 COVID-19 vaccine. Across the study: Combined were second doses at about 4 or about 12 weeks. The study's findings and limits: The number of AZD1222 recipients seropositive at baseline was only six. In all cases, repertoires were sampled only after the peak T cell response. Mapped onto spike, vaccine-associated CD4 TCRs spanned it and were dominant at 160-218 and 743-854.

Sequenced by immunoSEQ multiplex PCR; TCRdb stores in-frame clones only, minus some. The repertoire consists of about 110,000 clones, with about 86% occurring once and the leading ten covering about 3%. Germline assignment: CDR1 SGHRS and CDR2 YFSETQ. The CDR3 has 15 amino acids. J gave up 2 bases and V 5 bases, and 9 bases lay outside the gene matches. About this clone itself: The antigen is unknown.

The V call is TRBV5-1, the J call TRBJ1-2; 7 nucleotides match TRBD1. Specimen: peripheral blood, collected on day 0 of AZD1222 vaccination. This receptor was taken from an adult in good health. Written as DNA, the CDR3 is TGCGCCAGCAGGAGGGACAGCGATACAAACTATGGCTACACCTTC. This encodes CASRRDSDTNYGYTF.